The entry that follows covers one T cell receptor beta chain sequence. This specimen comes from a study of CD8 T cells in ankylosing spondylitis. TCRdb called the 5' RACE reads again in MiXCR, with one record for every CDR3 protein. Altogether just over 350,000 distinct CDR3 sequences are present, 20% being singletons, with the ten largest covering around 13%. Trimming removed 7 bases from V and 1 base from J; junction bases left unmatched: 6. CDR3 length: 14 amino acids. The sequence came from a male donor with ankylosing spondylitis or in good health (not recorded which). Sequenced sample: blood, either unsorted or a sorted T cell fraction (not recorded which). The rearrangement links TRBV12-3 or TRBV12-4 to TRBJ2-7, with TRBD2 matching over 8 bases. CDR3 in amino acids: CASTGTSGSYEQYF. The CDR3 coding sequence is TGTGCCAGCACCGGGACTAGTGGATCCTACGAGCAGTACTTC.